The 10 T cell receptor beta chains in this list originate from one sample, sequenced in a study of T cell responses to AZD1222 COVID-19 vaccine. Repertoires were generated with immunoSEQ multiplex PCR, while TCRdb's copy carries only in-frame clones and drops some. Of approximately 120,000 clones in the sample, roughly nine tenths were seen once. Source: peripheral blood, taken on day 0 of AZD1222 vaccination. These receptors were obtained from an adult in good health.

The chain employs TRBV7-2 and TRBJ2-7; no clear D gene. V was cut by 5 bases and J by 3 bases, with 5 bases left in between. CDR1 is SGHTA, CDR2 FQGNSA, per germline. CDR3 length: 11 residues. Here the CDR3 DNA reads TGTGCCAGCAGCCCCCTCTACGAGCAGTACTTC. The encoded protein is CASSPLYEQYF.

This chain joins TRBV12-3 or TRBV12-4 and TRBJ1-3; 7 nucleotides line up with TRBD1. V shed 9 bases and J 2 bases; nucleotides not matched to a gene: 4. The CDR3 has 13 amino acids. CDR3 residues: CASETGTGNTIYF. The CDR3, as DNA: TGTGCCAGTGAGACAGGGACTGGAAACACCATATATTTT.

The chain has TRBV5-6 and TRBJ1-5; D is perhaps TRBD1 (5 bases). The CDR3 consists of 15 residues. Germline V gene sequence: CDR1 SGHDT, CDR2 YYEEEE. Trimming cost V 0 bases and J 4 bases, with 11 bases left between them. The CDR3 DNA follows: TGTGCCAGCAGCTTGGGCTGGGGCGGGAATCAGCCCCAGCATTTT. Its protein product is CASSLGWGGNQPQHF.

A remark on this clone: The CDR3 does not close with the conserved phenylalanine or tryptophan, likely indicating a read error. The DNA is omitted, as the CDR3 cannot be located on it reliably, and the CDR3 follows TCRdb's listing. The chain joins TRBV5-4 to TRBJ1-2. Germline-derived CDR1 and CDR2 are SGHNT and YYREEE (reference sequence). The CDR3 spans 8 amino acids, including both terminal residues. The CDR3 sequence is CASSCQTV.

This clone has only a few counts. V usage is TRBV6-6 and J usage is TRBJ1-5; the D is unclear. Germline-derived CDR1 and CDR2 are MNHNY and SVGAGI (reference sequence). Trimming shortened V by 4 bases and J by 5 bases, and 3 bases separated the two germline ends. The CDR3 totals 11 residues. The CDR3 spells CASSLDQPQHF. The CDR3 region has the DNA TGTGCCAGCAGTTTGGATCAGCCCCAGCATTTT.

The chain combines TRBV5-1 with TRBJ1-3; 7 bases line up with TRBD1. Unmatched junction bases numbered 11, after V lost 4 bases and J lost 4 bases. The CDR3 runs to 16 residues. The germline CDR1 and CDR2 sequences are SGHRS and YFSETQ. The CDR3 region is CASSGEQGLTGNTIYF. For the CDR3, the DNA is TGCGCCAGCAGCGGAGAACAGGGGTTGACAGGAAACACCATATATTTT.

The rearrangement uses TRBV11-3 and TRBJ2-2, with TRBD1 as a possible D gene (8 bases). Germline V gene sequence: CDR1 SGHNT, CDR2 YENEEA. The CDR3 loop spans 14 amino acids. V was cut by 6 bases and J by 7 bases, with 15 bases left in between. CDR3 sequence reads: CASRQGGLGGELFF. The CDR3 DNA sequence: TGTGCCAGCAGACAGGGGGGGCTCGGCGGGGAGCTGTTTTTT.

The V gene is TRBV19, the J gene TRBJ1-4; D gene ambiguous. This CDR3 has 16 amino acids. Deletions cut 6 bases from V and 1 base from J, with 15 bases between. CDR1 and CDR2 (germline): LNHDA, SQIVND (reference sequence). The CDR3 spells CASRPGLALTNEKLFF. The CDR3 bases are TGTGCCAGTAGGCCAGGCCTCGCCTTAACTAATGAAAAACTGTTTTTT. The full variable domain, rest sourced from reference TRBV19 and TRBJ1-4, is DGGITQSPKYLFRKEGQNVTLSCEQNLNHDAMYWYRQDPGQGLRLIYYSQIVNDFQKGDIAEGYSVSREKKESFPLTVTSAQKNPTAFYLCASRPGLALTNEKLFFGSGTQLSVL.

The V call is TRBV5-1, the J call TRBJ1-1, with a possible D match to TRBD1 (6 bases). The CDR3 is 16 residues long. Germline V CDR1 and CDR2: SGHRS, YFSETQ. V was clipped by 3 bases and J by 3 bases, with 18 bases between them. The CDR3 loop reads CASSWGGRGLDTEAFF. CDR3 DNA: TGCGCCAGCAGCTGGGGGGGCAGAGGTTTAGACACTGAAGCTTTCTTT. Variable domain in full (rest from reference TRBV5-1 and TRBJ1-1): KAGVTQTPRYLIKTRGQQVTLSCSPISGHRSVSWYQQTPGQGLQFLFEYFSETQRNKGNFPGRFSGRQFSNSRSEMNVSTLELGDSALYLCASSWGGRGLDTEAFFGQGTRLTVV.

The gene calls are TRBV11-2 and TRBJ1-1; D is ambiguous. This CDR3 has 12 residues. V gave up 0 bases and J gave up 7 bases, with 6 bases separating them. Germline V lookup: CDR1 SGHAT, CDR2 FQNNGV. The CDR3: CASSLDQGEAFF. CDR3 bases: TGTGCCAGCAGCTTAGACCAAGGTGAAGCTTTCTTT. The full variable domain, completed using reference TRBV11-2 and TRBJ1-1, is EAGVAQSPRYKIIEKRQSVAFWCNPISGHATLYWYQQILGQGPKLLIQFQNNGVVDDSQLPKDRFSAERLKGVDSTLKIQPAKLEDSAVYLCASSLDQGEAFFGQGTRLTVV.